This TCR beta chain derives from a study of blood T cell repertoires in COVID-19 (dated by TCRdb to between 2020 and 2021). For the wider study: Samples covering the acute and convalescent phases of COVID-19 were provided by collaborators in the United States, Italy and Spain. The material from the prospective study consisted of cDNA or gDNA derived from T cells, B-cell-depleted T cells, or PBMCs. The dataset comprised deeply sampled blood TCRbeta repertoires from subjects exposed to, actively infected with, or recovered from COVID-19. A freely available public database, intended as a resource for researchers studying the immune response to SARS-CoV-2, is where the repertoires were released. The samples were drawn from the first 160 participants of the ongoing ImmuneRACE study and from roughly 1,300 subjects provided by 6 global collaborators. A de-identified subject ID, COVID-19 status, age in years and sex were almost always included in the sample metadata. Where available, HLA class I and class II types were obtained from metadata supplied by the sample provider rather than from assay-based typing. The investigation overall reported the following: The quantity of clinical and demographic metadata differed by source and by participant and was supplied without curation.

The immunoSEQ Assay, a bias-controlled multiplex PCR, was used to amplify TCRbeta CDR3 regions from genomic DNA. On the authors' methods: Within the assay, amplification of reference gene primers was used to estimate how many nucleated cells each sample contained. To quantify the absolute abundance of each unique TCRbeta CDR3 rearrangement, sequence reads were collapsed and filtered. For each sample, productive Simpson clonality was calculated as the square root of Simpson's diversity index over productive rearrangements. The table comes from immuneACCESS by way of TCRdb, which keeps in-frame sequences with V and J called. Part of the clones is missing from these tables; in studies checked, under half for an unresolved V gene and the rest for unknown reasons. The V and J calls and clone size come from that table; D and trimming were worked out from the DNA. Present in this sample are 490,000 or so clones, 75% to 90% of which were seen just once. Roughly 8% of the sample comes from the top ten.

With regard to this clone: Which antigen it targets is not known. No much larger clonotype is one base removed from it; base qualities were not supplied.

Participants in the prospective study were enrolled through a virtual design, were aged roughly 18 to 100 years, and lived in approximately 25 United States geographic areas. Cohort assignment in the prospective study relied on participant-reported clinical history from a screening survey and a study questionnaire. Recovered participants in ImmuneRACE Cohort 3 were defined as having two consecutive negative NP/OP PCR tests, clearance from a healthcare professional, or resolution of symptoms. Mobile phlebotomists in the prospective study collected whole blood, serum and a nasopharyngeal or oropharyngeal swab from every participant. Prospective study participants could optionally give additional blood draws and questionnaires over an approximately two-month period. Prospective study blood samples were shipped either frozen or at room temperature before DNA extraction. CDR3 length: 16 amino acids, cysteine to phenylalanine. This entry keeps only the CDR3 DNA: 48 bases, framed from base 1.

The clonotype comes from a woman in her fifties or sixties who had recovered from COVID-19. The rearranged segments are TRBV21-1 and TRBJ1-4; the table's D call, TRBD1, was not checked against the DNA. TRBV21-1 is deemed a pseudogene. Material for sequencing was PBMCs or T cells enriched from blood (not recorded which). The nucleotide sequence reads TGTGCCAGCAGCCCACCGGTCAGGGCAACTAATGAAAAACTGTTTTTT. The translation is CASSPPVRATNEKLFF.